The 18 T cell receptor beta chains in this list originate from one sample, sequenced in a study of T-cell memory formation after mild COVID-19. TCRdb processed the 5' RACE reads anew with MiXCR; each CDR3 protein has one entry. There are 400,000 to 500,000 distinct CDR3 sequences in the sample; 20% occur only once, and approximately 8.4% lies in the top ten. The sample comprised PBMCs or a T cell subset sorted from them (not recorded which). The receptor set was obtained from an adult woman who had mild COVID-19 (a few samples of this study predate the infection). Cell type and time point are not known.

The chain links TRBV18 to TRBJ2-5; TRBD2 matches at 10 bases. Germline trimming cut 8 bases from V and 3 bases from J; bases unmatched to any gene: 12. Germline lookup yields CDR1 KGHSH and CDR2 LQKENI. There are 16 residues in the CDR3. DNA for the CDR3: TGTGCCAGCCCGACTATAGCGGGGGGAATAAAAGAGACCCAGTACTTC. Its protein product is CASPTIAGGIKETQYF.

This chain links TRBV12-3 or TRBV12-4 with TRBJ1-1; a possible D gene is TRBD1 (5 bases). The CDR3 has 15 residues. V lost 6 bases to trimming and J lost 5 bases, with 19 bases between them. The CDR3 reads CASSPGGYGGTEAFF. As DNA, the CDR3 is TGTGCCAGCAGCCCCGGGGGGTACGGTGGTACTGAAGCTTTCTTT.

The rearrangement joins TRBV9 to TRBJ2-7, with D perhaps TRBD2 (6 bases). Germline lookup yields CDR1 SGDLS and CDR2 YYNGEE. The CDR3 is 16 residues long. V was shortened by 0 bases and J by 0 bases, with 13 bases between the two germline ends. Written as DNA, the CDR3 is TGTGCCAGCAGCGTAGGTGAGGGAGGCTTCTCCTACGAGCAGTACTTC. Translated, it gives CASSVGEGGFSYEQYF.

The rearrangement links TRBV12-3 or TRBV12-4 to TRBJ2-2; a possible D gene is TRBD2 (6 bases). This CDR3 has 16 amino acids. V was shortened by 8 bases and J by 4 bases, with 20 bases between the two germline ends. CDR3 in amino acids: CASRSPTGLTTGELFF. In nucleotides, the CDR3 is TGTGCCAGCCGGTCCCCGACGGGACTCACCACCGGGGAGCTGTTTTTT.

This clonotype was seen a few times. V usage is TRBV2 and J usage is TRBJ2-5, with TRBD2 as a possible D gene (7 bases). The CDR3 contains 15 residues. Trimming took off 2 bases at V and 4 bases at J, with 14 bases between the two ends. Per the germline V gene, CDR1 is SNHLY and CDR2 is FYNNEI. The CDR3 coding sequence is TGTGCCAGCAGTGAACGGAGGGGGGGTCCAGAGACCCAGTACTTC. Protein product: CASSERRGGPETQYF.

This clonotype was seen only a few times. This rearrangement joins TRBV6-2 or TRBV6-3 to TRBJ2-5, with TRBD2 matching over 7 bases. J was trimmed by 2 bases and V by 0 bases; bases with no gene match: 3. Germline-derived CDR1 and CDR2 are MNHEY and SVGEGT. CDR3 length equals 15 residues. CDR3 region: CASSYSSGGQETQYF. DNA for the CDR3: TGTGCCAGCAGTTACTCATCCGGGGGGCAAGAGACCCAGTACTTC.

This clonotype was seen a handful of times. This chain joins TRBV20-1 and TRBJ1-1; no reliable D call. The germline V and J ends were trimmed by 3 bases and 3 bases, with 5 bases remaining between them. The CDR3 spans 11 residues. In germline, CDR1 is DFQATT, CDR2 SNEGSKA (reference sequence). The CDR3 bases are TGCAGTGCTAGTCCCGACACTGAAGCTTTCTTT. This codes for CSASPDTEAFF.

The CDR3 coding sequence is TGTGCCAGCCCCTGGACAGGGAGGAGGACCGGGGAGCTGTTTTTT. It translates to CASPWTGRRTGELFF. This chain connects TRBV3-1 to TRBJ2-2, with 8 bases that match TRBD1. J was trimmed by 5 bases and V by 8 bases; bases with no gene match: 10. CDR3 size: 15 residues. Germline V CDR1 and CDR2: LGHDT, YNNKEL (reference sequence).

This sequence joins TRBV20-1 and TRBJ2-7, with TRBD2 matching over 10 bases. V was pared by 2 bases and J by 7 bases, with 14 bases of the junction left unmatched. The CDR3 sequence is 16 residues long. Germline values: CDR1 DFQATT, CDR2 SNEGSKA (reference sequence). CDR3 residues: CSARHLRTSGRGEQYF. For the CDR3, the DNA is TGCAGTGCTAGACACCTACGGACTAGCGGACGCGGGGAGCAGTACTTC.

The chain carries TRBV10-3 and TRBJ2-5, with 10 bases that match TRBD1. The V gene end was trimmed by 3 bases and the J gene end by 4 bases; junction bases not matched to a gene: 2. Per germline, CDR1 ENHRY and CDR2 SYGVKD. This CDR3 has 14 residues. The CDR3 sequence: CAISDGQGGETQYF. The CDR3 nucleotides are TGTGCCATCAGTGACGGACAGGGGGGAGAGACCCAGTACTTC.

The table lists this clonotype with a few counts. The genes are TRBV4-2 and TRBJ2-5, with 14 nucleotides matching TRBD2. The V and J ends lost 2 bases and 2 bases, in that order; junction bases with no gene match: 7. In germline, CDR1 is LGHNA, CDR2 YNFKEQ. CDR3 length: 18 amino acids. CDR3 nucleotides: TGTGCCAGCAGCCAAAGACTAGCGGGGGGGCCTGGGCAAGAGACCCAGTACTTC. This codes for CASSQRLAGGPGQETQYF.

This clonotype showed up just a few times. The chain couples TRBV15 to TRBJ1-2; tentative D call: TRBD1 (6 bases). The V gene lost 5 bases and the J gene lost 5 bases, with 15 bases spanning the gap. Germline V lookup: CDR1 LNHNV, CDR2 YYDKDF (reference sequence). The CDR3 is made up of 14 amino acids. DNA for the CDR3: TGTGCCACCAGCTCAACGGGACACCGTTATGGCTACACCTTC. Protein product: CATSSTGHRYGYTF.

This clonotype was observed a few times. V and J are TRBV20-1 and TRBJ2-1, with unresolved D. Germline V CDR1 and CDR2: DFQATT, SNEGSKA (reference sequence). Trimming took off 3 bases at V and 2 bases at J, with 8 bases between the two ends. The CDR3 consists of 13 residues. CDR3 sequence (DNA): TGCAGTGCTAGGCCCATAACCTACAATGAGCAGTTCTTC. It is translated as CSARPITYNEQFF.

This clonotype has a handful of counts. V gene TRBV7-2 combines with J gene TRBJ1-3; D gene unclear. The germline V and J ends were trimmed by 3 bases and 8 bases, with 14 bases remaining between them. Germline lookup yields CDR1 SGHTA and CDR2 FQGNSA. The CDR3 runs to 14 residues. CDR3 region: CASSFGAPGYTIYF. CDR3 bases: TGTGCCAGCAGCTTTGGCGCCCCTGGGTACACCATATATTTT.

The chain couples TRBV2 to TRBJ1-5; possible D gene TRBD1, 5 bases. The V and J ends lost 8 bases and 3 bases respectively, with 11 bases between them. Germline CDR1 SNHLY, CDR2 FYNNEI. This CDR3 has 13 residues. This CDR3 is CASPRDYNQPQHF. The CDR3, as DNA: TGTGCCAGCCCCCGGGACTACAATCAGCCCCAGCATTTT.

The chain employs TRBV20-1 and TRBJ2-3, with D possibly being TRBD1 or TRBD2 (5 bases each). The germline gives CDR1 DFQATT, CDR2 SNEGSKA (reference sequence). V gave up 5 bases and J gave up 4 bases, with 19 bases separating them. This CDR3 is 15 amino acids long. CDR3 in DNA: TGCAGTGCTCCGCCGGGGCCACCTGAGGCAGATACGCAGTATTTT. This gives the protein CSAPPGPPEADTQYF.

This clonotype appeared a few times. This chain links TRBV20-1 with TRBJ2-2, with D tentatively TRBD2 (5 bases). This CDR3 is 13 amino acids long. The germline gives CDR1 DFQATT, CDR2 SNEGSKA (reference sequence). The CDR3 loop reads CPRRFGRAGELFF. The CDR3 nucleotides are TGCCCTAGGAGGTTTGGTCGGGCCGGGGAGCTGTTTTTT.

In this sample, this clonotype turned up a few times. The chain couples TRBV4-1 to TRBJ1-4, with 7 nucleotides matching TRBD1. Germline V gives CDR1 MGHRA, CDR2 YSYEKL. This CDR3 has 14 residues. Losses at the gene ends were 3 bases for V and 10 bases for J; bases not matched to a gene: 8. For the CDR3, the DNA is TGCGCCAGCAGCCAGGGGACAGAAGGGAGAAAACTGTTTTTT. Its translation is CASSQGTEGRKLFF.